The source of this TCR beta chain is a study of blood T cell repertoires in COVID-19. Germline loops: CDR1 SGHRS, CDR2 YFSETQ. The ends were cut back, 4 bases at V and 5 bases at J, with 18 bases in the middle. This CDR3 is 15 amino acids long. Sequenced by immunoSEQ multiplex PCR; TCRdb stores in-frame clones only, minus some. The sample lists under 400,000 clones, roughly 89% occurring once. The J gene is TRBJ2-5, the V gene TRBV5-1, with D maybe TRBD1 (6 bases). The receptor's source is a woman aged 60-75 years with COVID-19, enrolled during active disease. The sequencing sample was made of peripheral blood. The CDR3 region has the DNA TGCGCCAGCAGCCAAGGCCCAGGGGCGCGGGAGACCCAGTACTTC. Translated, it gives CASSQGPGARETQYF.